This record concerns one TCR beta chain sequence. Its antigen is not identified. The CDR3 runs 16 residues. V gave up 6 bases and J gave up 4 bases; unmatched junction bases: 8. TRB was amplified from about 260-540 ng of blood genomic DNA. The record originates from a study of T and B cells in COVID-19 patients. In the study overall: Of 20 to 25 active-infection patients, about a dozen were critically ill with mechanical ventilation or extracorporeal membrane oxygenation. About 90% of the 20 active-infection patients had comorbidities associated with unfavorable COVID-19 outcome.

Multiplex PCR with BIOMED2 TRB-A/B primer pools amplified TRB rearrangements. MiXCR was run by TCRdb on the multiplex PCR reads, yielding one entry per CDR3 protein. There are 18,000 or so distinct CDR3 sequences in the sample; 35% to 40% occur only once, and more than 15% lies in the top ten. Study-wide points: Patients with COVID-19 reportedly showed strongly skewed T cell receptor beta variable and joining gene usage. Clonality of TRB repertoires was high in active COVID-19; recovery brought above-healthy diversity and richness.

The origin of this receptor is a human donor with active COVID-19. Sequenced sample: blood. The V call is TRBV12-3 or TRBV12-4, the J call TRBJ2-2, with 10 nucleotides matching TRBD2. The CDR3 sequence is CASRRVLAGPTGELFF. The DNA of the CDR3 is TGTGCCAGCAGAAGGGTACTAGCGGGGCCCACCGGGGAGCTGTTTTTT.